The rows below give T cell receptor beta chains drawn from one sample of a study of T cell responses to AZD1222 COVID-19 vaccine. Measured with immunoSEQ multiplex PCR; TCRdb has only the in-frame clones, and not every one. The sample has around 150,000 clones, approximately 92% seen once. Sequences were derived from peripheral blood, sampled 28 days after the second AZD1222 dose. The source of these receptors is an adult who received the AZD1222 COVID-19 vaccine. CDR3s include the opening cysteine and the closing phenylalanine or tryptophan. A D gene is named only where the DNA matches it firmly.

DNA: TGTGCCAGTAGTAATCGGGACTACTCCTACAATGAGCAGTTCTTC
CDR3: CASSNRDYSYNEQFF
D: TRBD2
J: TRBJ2-1
V: TRBV19

DNA: TGCAGTGCTAGTAGCGGGAGCACAGATACGCAGTATTTT
CDR3: CSASSGSTDTQYF
D: TRBD2
J: TRBJ2-3
V: TRBV20-1

DNA: TGCGCCAGCAGCTTGCTCCCAGGAGACTATGGCTACACCTTC
CDR3: CASSLLPGDYGYTF
D: NA
J: TRBJ1-2
V: TRBV5-1

DNA: TGTGCCAGCCTGGACCGCTCAGGATATGGCTACACCTTC
CDR3: CASLDRSGYGYTF
D: NA
J: TRBJ1-2
V: TRBV19

DNA: TGTGCCAGCAGTGGGACTAGCGGGAGTTACAATGAGCAGTTCTTC
CDR3: CASSGTSGSYNEQFF
D: TRBD2
J: TRBJ2-1
V: TRBV6-4

DNA: TGTGCCAGCAGCTCACGGATGAGGCGTCCGCCCTACGAGCAGTACTTC
CDR3: CASSSRMRRPPYEQYF
D: NA
J: TRBJ2-7
V: TRBV5-6

DNA: TGTGTCAGAAGCTTAGGTCTGGGGGTAGGCTATGGCTACACCTTC
CDR3: CVRSLGLGVGYGYTF
D: NA
J: TRBJ1-2
V: TRBV7-5

DNA: TGTGCCAGCAGCTTAGGAGTGGGGGGGGTTAGCAATCAGCCCCAGCATTTT
CDR3: CASSLGVGGVSNQPQHF
D: NA
J: TRBJ1-5
V: TRBV7-8

DNA: TGTGCCAGCAGCTTCGGACACCCGAACACTGAAGCTTTCTTT
CDR3: CASSFGHPNTEAFF
D: NA
J: TRBJ1-1
V: TRBV7-9

DNA: TGTGCCAGCAGCCCAGGACTAGGCGCAGATACGCAGTATTTT
CDR3: CASSPGLGADTQYF
D: TRBD2
J: TRBJ2-3
V: TRBV7-9

DNA: TGTGCCAGCCAGGCTAGCGGGAGCTACGAGCAGTACTTC
CDR3: CASQASGSYEQYF
D: TRBD2
J: TRBJ2-7
V: TRBV6-5

DNA: TGTGCCAGCAGTTACTCGACAGATGAAGCTTTCTTT
CDR3: CASSYSTDEAFF
D: NA
J: TRBJ1-1
V: TRBV6-2/TRBV6-3